This T cell receptor (beta chain) is drawn from a study of human T cells and chemical hapten exposure. Overall study findings and caveats: The number of TCRs above 1 in 1000 frequency did not change after DPC sensitization.

Documented time point: patch test 3, about 24 weeks after DPC sensitization. The treatment was: therapeutic diphenylcyclopropenone sensitization with weekly scalp DPC. The donor pool consisted of alopecia patients aged 18 to 70 years, considered suitable for DPC. The CDR3 is 13 amino acids. V lost 6 bases, J lost 1 base, and 13 bases lay in between. Germline assignment: CDR1 DFQATT and CDR2 SNEGSKA (reference sequence). This clonotype was recorded many times. Its antigen is not identified. As the library was built, unique molecular identifiers were attached to individual cDNA molecules. A single record per CDR3 protein comes from TCRdb applying MiXCR to the RACE reads. The table lists 130,000 or so distinct CDR3 sequences, approximately 10% of them singletons, with around 2.5% in the top ten.

The sample consisted of whole blood, taken in connection with sensitization to the hapten diphenylcyclopropenone (DPC). The TCR comes from a woman aged 50 to 60 with alopecia areata. Some clones in this sample may be carry-over from other donors' samples. J is TRBJ2-7 and V is TRBV20-1, with D maybe TRBD1 (5 bases). The CDR3, as DNA: TGCAGTGCCGTTGTAGACAGTTCCTACGAGCAGTACTTC. It yields the protein CSAVVDSSYEQYF.